These T cell receptor beta chains were read from a single sample in a study of beta chain features in type 1 diabetes. TCRdb's copy holds only in-frame clones and misses some; the assay was immunoSEQ multiplex PCR. This table has around 240,000 clones, 68% appearing once. The sample comprised naive CD4+ T cells from blood. The receptors originated from a man aged 30 to 39 in good health. The CDR3 runs from the conserved cysteine through the conserved F or W. A D gene is named only where the DNA matches it firmly.

j_call d_call v_call cdr3_aa
TRBJ2-5 TRBD2 TRBV7-6 CASSVGLAGVAQETQYF
TRBJ2-7 TRBD1 TRBV10-3 CAISPGQGYEQYF
TRBJ2-1 - TRBV5-1 CASSLGDNNEQFF
TRBJ2-7 - TRBV7-9 CASSRDTYEQYF
TRBJ2-3 TRBD2 TRBV7-2 CASSPSGRAQDTQYF
TRBJ2-4 - TRBV23-1 CASSRLDSKNIQYF
TRBJ2-3 - TRBV18 CASSPLGAGGTDTQYF
TRBJ1-1 TRBD1 TRBV30 CAWSAPNRGIGMNTEAFF
TRBJ2-3 - TRBV4-1 CASSQGASAIPTVTQYF
TRBJ2-3 TRBD2 TRBV7-2 CASSFSGGAGNTQYF